The subject of this entry is one TCR beta chain. The target antigen is unknown. These data belong to a study of Ad26.COV2.S vaccination and SARS-CoV-2 variants. Whole-study results and caveats: It was vaccine recipients, not placebo recipients, who had the higher spike-specific TCR breadth.

Germline trimming cut 7 bases from V and 7 bases from J; bases unmatched to any gene: 11. Per the germline V gene, CDR1 is PRHDT and CDR2 is FYEKMQ (reference sequence). The CDR3 is 15 residues long. Specified treatment: some 20 received Ad26.COV2.S at low or high dose, single or two shots; a few received placebo; per-sample allocation not given. Sampling was performed 63 days after the first vaccine or placebo injection. The data were produced by immunoSEQ multiplex PCR, yet TCRdb's version contains in-frame clones alone and is incomplete. Seen here are fewer than 500,000 clones, 75% to 95% observed once, and the top ten hold 9.5% to 15%.

The sample consisted of peripheral blood, taken in a trial of Ad26.COV2.S vaccine versus placebo. The sequence came from a person between 18 and 60 years old who received the Ad26.COV2.S COVID-19 vaccine or a placebo. V and J are TRBV13 and TRBJ2-1, with 9 bases aligning to TRBD2. The CDR3 bases are TGTGCCAGCATAGCGGGAGACGGGGTACAGAATGAGCAGTTCTTC. Translating it yields CASIAGDGVQNEQFF. Based on the CDR3 plus reference TRBV13 and TRBJ2-1, the full variable domain is AAGVIQSPRHLIKEKRETATLKCYPIPRHDTVYWYQQGPGQDPQFLISFYEKMQSDKGSIPDRFSAQQFSDYHSELNMSSLELGDSALYFCASIAGDGVQNEQFFGPGTRLTVL.